The 12 T cell receptor beta chains below were found in one sample sequenced in a study of human T cells and chemical hapten exposure. TCRdb ran MiXCR on the RACE reads and lists one entry per CDR3 protein. The data hold a few hundred thousand distinct CDR3 sequences, with around 6% observed a single time. As for time point: patch test 2, 6 weeks after DPC sensitization. Treatment described: therapeutic diphenylcyclopropenone sensitization with weekly scalp DPC. This specimen consisted of whole blood, obtained in connection with sensitization to the hapten diphenylcyclopropenone (DPC). The receptors were gathered from a woman aged 18-30 years with alopecia areata. Some clones in this sample may be carry-over from other donors' samples.

This clonotype was seen a handful of times. The chain recombines TRBV7-9 with TRBJ1-4, with TRBD1 as a possible D gene (5 bases). Trimming pared 1 base from V and 0 bases from J, leaving 15 bases between. CDR3 length equals 18 residues. Germline V gene sequence: CDR1 SEHNR, CDR2 FQNEAQ (reference sequence). CDR3: CASSLERGVGSTNEKLFF. The CDR3 bases are TGTGCCAGCAGCTTAGAACGAGGGGTAGGGTCAACTAATGAAAAACTGTTTTTT.

The chain recombines TRBV5-5 with TRBJ1-1; D is unresolved. The CDR3 is made up of 15 amino acids. The germline V gene encodes CDR1 SGHKS and CDR2 YYEKEE (reference sequence). The V and J ends lost 0 bases and 8 bases respectively, with 17 bases between them. The CDR3 DNA is TGTGCCAGCAGCTTGGTTCTCAGTCGGGGTTCGGAAGCTTTCTTT. Amino acid sequence: CASSLVLSRGSEAFF. The full variable domain, completed using reference TRBV5-5 and TRBJ1-1, is DAGVTQSPTHLIKTRGQQVTLRCSPISGHKSVSWYQQVLGQGPQFIFQYYEKEERGRGNFPDRFSARQFPNYSSELNVNALLLGDSALYLCASSLVLSRGSEAFFGQGTRLTVV.

This clonotype was seen ten or more times. Here the CDR3 DNA reads TGTGCCAGCAGCCCCCAAGGGCGCAAAAACATTCAGTACTTC. Its protein is CASSPQGRKNIQYF. The V gene is TRBV2, the J gene TRBJ2-4; D is undetermined. Trimming cost V 6 bases and J 3 bases, with 12 bases left between them. CDR1 SNHLY and CDR2 FYNNEI come from the germline V gene. The CDR3 is made up of 14 amino acids. Full variable domain (remainder filled in from reference TRBV2 and TRBJ2-4): EPEVTQTPSHQVTQMGQEVILRCVPISNHLYFYWYRQILGQKVEFLVSFYNNEISEKSEIFDDQFSVERPDGSNFTLKIRSTKLEDSAMYFCASSPQGRKNIQYFGAGTRLSVL.

In its sample, this clonotype was seen a few times. CDR3: CASSEREAAGGLYEQYF. In DNA form, the CDR3 reads TGTGCCAGCAGCGAAAGAGAGGCGGCGGGGGGACTCTACGAGCAGTACTTC. V and J are TRBV4-2 and TRBJ2-7; 8 bases agree with TRBD2. V trimming: 5 bases; J trimming: 3 bases; junction bases outside the gene matches: 15. There are 17 residues in the CDR3. CDR1 and CDR2 from the germline V gene are LGHNA and YNFKEQ.

CDR3 amino acids: CASSQAPQSNYGYTF. In nucleotides, the CDR3 is TGCGCCAGCAGCCAAGCCCCACAGAGTAACTATGGCTACACCTTC. J is TRBJ1-2 and V is TRBV4-3; D is uncertain. Germline V CDR1 and CDR2: LGHNA, YSLEER. The CDR3 length is 15 residues. With 1 base removed from V and 1 base from J, the gap between germline ends came to 10 bases.

This clonotype was counted many times. The CDR3 spells CAISEGRGEGNYGYTF. CDR3 DNA: TGTGCCATCAGTGAGGGGAGGGGAGAGGGCAACTATGGCTACACCTTC. This sequence joins TRBV10-3 and TRBJ1-2; the D gene is possibly TRBD1 (5 bases). From germline, CDR1 is ENHRY and CDR2 SYGVKD. Between the trimmed V and J ends, which lost 2 bases and 2 bases, there was a span of 15 bases. The CDR3 has 16 residues.

The chain recombines TRBV9 with TRBJ2-1; possibly TRBD1 for D (6 bases). This CDR3 has 14 residues. The V gene's germline CDR1 is SGDLS and CDR2 YYNGEE. V dropped 4 bases and J dropped 5 bases, with 13 bases sitting between them. The DNA of the CDR3 is TGTGCCAGCAGCCCCGGACAGAGAAACAATGAGCAGTTCTTC. Amino acids: CASSPGQRNNEQFF.

At least ten counts were recorded for this clonotype. The chain couples TRBV4-3 to TRBJ2-1; D is ambiguous. CDR1 is LGHNA and CDR2 is YSLEER in the germline V gene. The CDR3 sequence is 13 residues long. V lost 3 bases and J 6 bases, leaving 9 bases between the germline ends. The CDR3 here is CASSQGSRNEQFF. CDR3 in DNA: TGCGCCAGCAGCCAGGGGTCCCGCAATGAGCAGTTCTTC.

This clonotype was counted a few times. The chain links TRBV11-2 to TRBJ2-3; 11 bases agree with TRBD2. The CDR3 extends over 16 amino acids. J gave up 4 bases and V 0 bases, and 3 bases lay outside the gene matches. The germline V gene encodes CDR1 SGHAT and CDR2 FQNNGV. The CDR3 sequence is CASSLEVAGGPDTQYF. Here the CDR3 DNA reads TGTGCCAGCAGCTTAGAAGTAGCGGGGGGGCCAGATACGCAGTATTTT.

This clonotype was counted many times. The gene calls are TRBV6-6 and TRBJ1-5, with TRBD1 matching 8 bases. The CDR3 covers 16 residues. The V gene's germline CDR1 is MNHNY and CDR2 SVGAGI (reference sequence). V lost 0 bases and J lost 3; bases outside the gene matches: 4. In DNA form, the CDR3 reads TGTGCCAGCAGTTACTCCGGGACAGGCTTCAATCAGCCCCAGCATTTT. Translating it yields CASSYSGTGFNQPQHF.

This clonotype was seen repeatedly, ten times or more. V is TRBV27 and J is TRBJ1-5, with D hard to call. V was shortened by 3 bases and J by 0 bases, with 15 bases between the two germline ends. The CDR3 has 17 amino acids. Looked up from germline, CDR1 is MNHEY and CDR2 is SMNVEV (reference sequence). As DNA, the CDR3 is TGTGCCAGCAGTTTGGTGGCCGAGGGTTATAGCAATCAGCCCCAGCATTTT. Its protein product is CASSLVAEGYSNQPQHF.

This clonotype was recorded at least ten times. This chain joins TRBV6-6 and TRBJ1-1; D is ambiguous. CDR3 length: 13 residues. Germline V gives CDR1 MNHNY, CDR2 SVGAGI (reference sequence). V shed 6 bases and J shed 4 bases, with 12 bases lying between them. CDR3 DNA sequence: TGTGCCAGCAGACCGCCCGGAAGCACTGAAGCTTTCTTT. It is translated as CASRPPGSTEAFF.